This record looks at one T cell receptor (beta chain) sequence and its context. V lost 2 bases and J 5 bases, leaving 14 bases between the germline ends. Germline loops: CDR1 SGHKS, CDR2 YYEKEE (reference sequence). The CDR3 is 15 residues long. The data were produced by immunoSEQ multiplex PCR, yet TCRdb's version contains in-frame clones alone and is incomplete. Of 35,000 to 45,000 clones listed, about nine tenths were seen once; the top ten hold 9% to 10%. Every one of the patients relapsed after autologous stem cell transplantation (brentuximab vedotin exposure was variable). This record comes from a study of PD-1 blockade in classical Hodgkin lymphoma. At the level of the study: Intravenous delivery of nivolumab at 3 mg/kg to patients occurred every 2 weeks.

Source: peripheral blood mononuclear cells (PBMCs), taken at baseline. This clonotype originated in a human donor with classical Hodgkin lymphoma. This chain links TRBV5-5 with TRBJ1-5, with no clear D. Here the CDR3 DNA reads TGTGCCAGCAGCTTCTCCGGGCAGGTCGATCAGCCCCAGCATTTT. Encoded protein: CASSFSGQVDQPQHF. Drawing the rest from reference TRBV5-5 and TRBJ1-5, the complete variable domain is DAGVTQSPTHLIKTRGQQVTLRCSPISGHKSVSWYQQVLGQGPQFIFQYYEKEERGRGNFPDRFSARQFPNYSSELNVNALLLGDSALYLCASSFSGQVDQPQHFGDGTRLSIL.